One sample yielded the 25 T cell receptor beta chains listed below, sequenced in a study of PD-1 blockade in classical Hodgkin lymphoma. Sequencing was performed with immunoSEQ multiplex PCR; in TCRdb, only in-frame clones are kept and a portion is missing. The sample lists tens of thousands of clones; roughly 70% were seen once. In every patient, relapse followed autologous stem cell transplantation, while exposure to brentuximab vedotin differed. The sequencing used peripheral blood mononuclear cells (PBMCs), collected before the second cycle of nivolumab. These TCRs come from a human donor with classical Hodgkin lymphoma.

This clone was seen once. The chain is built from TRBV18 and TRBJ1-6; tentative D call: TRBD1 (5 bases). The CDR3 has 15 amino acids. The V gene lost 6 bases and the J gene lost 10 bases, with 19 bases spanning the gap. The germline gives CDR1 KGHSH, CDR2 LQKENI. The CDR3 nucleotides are TGTGCCAGCTCCGACAGATGGGATAGGAGATCACCCCTCCACTTT. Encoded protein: CASSDRWDRRSPLHF.

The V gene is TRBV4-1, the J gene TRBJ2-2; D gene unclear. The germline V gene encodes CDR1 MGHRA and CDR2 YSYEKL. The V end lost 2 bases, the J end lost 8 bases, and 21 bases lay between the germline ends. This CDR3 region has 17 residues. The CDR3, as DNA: TGCGCCAGCAGCCAACTCGACATGGGAATGAGTCGGGGGGAGCTGTTTTTT. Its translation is CASSQLDMGMSRGELFF.

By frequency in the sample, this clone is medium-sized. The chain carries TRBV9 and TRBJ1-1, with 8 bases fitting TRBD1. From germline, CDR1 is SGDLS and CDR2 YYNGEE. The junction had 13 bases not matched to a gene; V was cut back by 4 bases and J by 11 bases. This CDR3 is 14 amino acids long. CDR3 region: CASSPLRTGFEAFF. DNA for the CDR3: TGTGCCAGCAGCCCCCTACGGACAGGGTTCGAGGCTTTCTTT.

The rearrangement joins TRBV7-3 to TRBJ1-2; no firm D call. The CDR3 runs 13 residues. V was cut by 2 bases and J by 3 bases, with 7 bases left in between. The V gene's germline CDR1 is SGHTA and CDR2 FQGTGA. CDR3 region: CASSLDGDYGYTF. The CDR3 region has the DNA TGTGCCAGCAGCTTAGACGGAGACTATGGCTACACCTTC.

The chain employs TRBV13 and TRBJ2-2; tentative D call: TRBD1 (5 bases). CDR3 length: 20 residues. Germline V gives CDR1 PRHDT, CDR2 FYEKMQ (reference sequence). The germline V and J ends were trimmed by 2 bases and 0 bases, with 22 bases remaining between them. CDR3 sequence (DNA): TGTGCCAGCAGCTTACAGGGCTGGGTTGCCGGTCCCTCGAACACCGGGGAGCTGTTTTTT. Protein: CASSLQGWVAGPSNTGELFF.

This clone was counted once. CDR3 protein: CSVLGGNYGYTF. The CDR3 DNA follows: TGCAGCGTGCTCGGGGGGAACTATGGCTACACCTTC. V usage is TRBV29-1 and J usage is TRBJ1-2; TRBD1 might be the D (5 bases). The V gene lost 6 bases and the J gene lost 2 bases, with 10 bases spanning the gap. CDR1 SQVTM and CDR2 ANQGSEA come from the germline V gene. This CDR3 contains 12 residues.

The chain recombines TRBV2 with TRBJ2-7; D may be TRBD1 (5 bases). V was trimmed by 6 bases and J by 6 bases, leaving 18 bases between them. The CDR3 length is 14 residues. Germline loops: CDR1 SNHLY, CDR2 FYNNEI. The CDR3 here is CASSGFREPIEQYF. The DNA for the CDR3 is TGTGCCAGCAGCGGATTCAGGGAACCCATCGAGCAGTACTTC.

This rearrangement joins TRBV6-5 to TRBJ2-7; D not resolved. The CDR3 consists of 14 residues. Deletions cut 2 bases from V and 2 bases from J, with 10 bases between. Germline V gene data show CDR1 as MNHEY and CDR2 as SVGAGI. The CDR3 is CASSYGSGTYEQYF. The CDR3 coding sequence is TGTGCCAGCAGTTACGGCTCTGGGACCTACGAGCAGTACTTC.

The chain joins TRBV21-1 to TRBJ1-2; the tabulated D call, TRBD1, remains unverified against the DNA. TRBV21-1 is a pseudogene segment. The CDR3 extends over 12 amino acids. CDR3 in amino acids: CARTHSVFGYTF. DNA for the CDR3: TGTGCCAGGACACATTCGGTTTTTGGCTACACCTTC.

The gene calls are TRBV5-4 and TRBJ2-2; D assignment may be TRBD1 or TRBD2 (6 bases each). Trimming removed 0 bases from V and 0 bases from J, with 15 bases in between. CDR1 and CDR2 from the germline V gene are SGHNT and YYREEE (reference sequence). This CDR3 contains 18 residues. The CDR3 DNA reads TGTGCCAGCAGCTTGGGCGCCTACAGGGACTCGAACACCGGGGAGCTGTTTTTT. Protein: CASSLGAYRDSNTGELFF.

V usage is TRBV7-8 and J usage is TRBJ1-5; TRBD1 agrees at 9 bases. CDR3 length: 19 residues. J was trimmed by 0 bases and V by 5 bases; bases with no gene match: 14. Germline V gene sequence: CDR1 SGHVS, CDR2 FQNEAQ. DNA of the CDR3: TGTGCCAGCAGCCGTTTAGGGACAGGGAACGAATATAGCAATCAGCCCCAGCATTTT. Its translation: CASSRLGTGNEYSNQPQHF.

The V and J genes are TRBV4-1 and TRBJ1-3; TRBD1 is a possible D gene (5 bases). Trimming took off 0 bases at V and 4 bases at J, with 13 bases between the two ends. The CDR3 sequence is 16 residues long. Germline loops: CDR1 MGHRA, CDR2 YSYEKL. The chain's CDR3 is CASSQDQGAGGNTIYF. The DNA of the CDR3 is TGCGCCAGCAGCCAAGATCAAGGGGCTGGAGGAAACACCATATATTTT.

Here the CDR3 DNA reads TGCGCCAGCAGCCAAGCAGAGAGGGGTCAGCCCCAGCATTTT. This sequence encodes CASSQAERGQPQHF. This chain joins TRBV4-3 and TRBJ1-5; weak D call: TRBD1 (5 bases). V lost 1 base and J lost 6, with 10 bases in between. CDR1 is LGHNA and CDR2 is YSLEER in the germline V gene. The CDR3 length is 14 residues.

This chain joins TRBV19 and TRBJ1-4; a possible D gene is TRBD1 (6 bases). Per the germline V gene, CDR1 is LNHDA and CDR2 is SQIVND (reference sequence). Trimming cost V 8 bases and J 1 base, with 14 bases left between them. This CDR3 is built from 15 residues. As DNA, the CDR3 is TGTGCCAGTTCCAGGGGCGACGTAACTAATGAAAAACTGTTTTTT. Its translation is CASSRGDVTNEKLFF.

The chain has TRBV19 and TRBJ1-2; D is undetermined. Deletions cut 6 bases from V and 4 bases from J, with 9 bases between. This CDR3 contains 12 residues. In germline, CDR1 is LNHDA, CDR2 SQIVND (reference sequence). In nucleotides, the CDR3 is TGTGCCAGTAGCACGAAAACCTATGGCTACACCTTC. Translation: CASSTKTYGYTF.

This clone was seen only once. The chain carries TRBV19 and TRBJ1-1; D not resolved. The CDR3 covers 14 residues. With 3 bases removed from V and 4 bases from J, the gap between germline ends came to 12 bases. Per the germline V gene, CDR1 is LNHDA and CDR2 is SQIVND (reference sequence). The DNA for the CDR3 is TGTGCCAGTAGTATTGTTCCCACGGGCACTGAAGCTTTCTTT. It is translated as CASSIVPTGTEAFF. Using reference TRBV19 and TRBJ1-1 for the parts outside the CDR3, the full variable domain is DGGITQSPKYLFRKEGQNVTLSCEQNLNHDAMYWYRQDPGQGLRLIYYSQIVNDFQKGDIAEGYSVSREKKESFPLTVTSAQKNPTAFYLCASSIVPTGTEAFFGQGTRLTVV.

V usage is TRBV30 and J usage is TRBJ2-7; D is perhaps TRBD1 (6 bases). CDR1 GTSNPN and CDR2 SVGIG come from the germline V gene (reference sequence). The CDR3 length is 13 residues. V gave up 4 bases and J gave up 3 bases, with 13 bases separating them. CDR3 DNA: TGTGCCTGGAACCCGGACAGACACTACGAGCAGTACTTC. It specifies CAWNPDRHYEQYF.

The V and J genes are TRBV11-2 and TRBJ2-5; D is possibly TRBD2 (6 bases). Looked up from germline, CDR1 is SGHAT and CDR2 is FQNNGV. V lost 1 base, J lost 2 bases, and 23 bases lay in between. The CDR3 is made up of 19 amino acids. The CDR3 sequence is CASSLVPFAAGPEQETQYF. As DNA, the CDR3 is TGTGCCAGCAGCTTAGTTCCCTTCGCCGCGGGACCCGAACAAGAGACCCAGTACTTC.

CDR3 nucleotides: TGTGCCAGCGGGAGTACATATGGCTACACCTTC. This gives the protein CASGSTYGYTF. The chain carries TRBV25-1 and TRBJ1-2; no clear D gene. Germline CDR1 reads MGHDK; CDR2 reads SYGVNS. The CDR3 has 11 amino acids. Trimming removed 8 bases at V and 5 bases at J, with 9 bases between.

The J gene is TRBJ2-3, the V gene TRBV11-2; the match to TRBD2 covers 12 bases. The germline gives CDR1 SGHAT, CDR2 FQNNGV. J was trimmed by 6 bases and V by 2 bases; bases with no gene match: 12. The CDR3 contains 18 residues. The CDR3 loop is CASSLRTGLAGRADTQYF. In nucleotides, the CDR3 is TGTGCCAGCAGCTTACGCACTGGACTAGCGGGGAGGGCCGATACGCAGTATTTT. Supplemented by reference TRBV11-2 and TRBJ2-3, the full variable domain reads EAGVAQSPRYKIIEKRQSVAFWCNPISGHATLYWYQQILGQGPKLLIQFQNNGVVDDSQLPKDRFSAERLKGVDSTLKIQPAKLEDSAVYLCASSLRTGLAGRADTQYFGPGTRLTVL.

CDR3 DNA: TGTGCCAGCAGTGACCCGACTAGCGGGGGTTACGAGCAGTACTTC. Translated, it gives CASSDPTSGGYEQYF. The chain carries TRBV6-1 and TRBJ2-7; the match to TRBD2 covers 12 bases. From germline, CDR1 is MNHNS and CDR2 SASEGT. After removal of 3 bases from V and 4 bases from J, the junction contained 4 bases not matched to a gene. The CDR3 runs 15 residues.

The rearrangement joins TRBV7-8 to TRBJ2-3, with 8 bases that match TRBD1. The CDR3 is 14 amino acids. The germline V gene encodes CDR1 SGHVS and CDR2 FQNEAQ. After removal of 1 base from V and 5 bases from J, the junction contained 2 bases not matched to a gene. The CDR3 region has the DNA TGTGCCAGCAGCTTAGGACAGGGGAGAGATACGCAGTATTTT. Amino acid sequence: CASSLGQGRDTQYF. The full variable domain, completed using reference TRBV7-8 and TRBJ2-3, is GAGVSQSPRYKVAKRGQDVALRCDPISGHVSLFWYQQALGQGPEFLTYFQNEAQLDKSGLPSDRFFAERPEGSVSTLKIQRTQQEDSAVYLCASSLGQGRDTQYFGPGTRLTVL.

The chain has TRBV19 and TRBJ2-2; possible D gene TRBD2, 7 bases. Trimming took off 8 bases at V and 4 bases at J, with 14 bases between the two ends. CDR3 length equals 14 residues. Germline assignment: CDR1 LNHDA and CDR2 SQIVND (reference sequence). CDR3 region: CASLNREGTGELFF. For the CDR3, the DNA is TGTGCCAGTCTGAACAGGGAGGGCACCGGGGAGCTGTTTTTT. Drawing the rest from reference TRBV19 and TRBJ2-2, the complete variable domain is DGGITQSPKYLFRKEGQNVTLSCEQNLNHDAMYWYRQDPGQGLRLIYYSQIVNDFQKGDIAEGYSVSREKKESFPLTVTSAQKNPTAFYLCASLNREGTGELFFGEGSRLTVL.

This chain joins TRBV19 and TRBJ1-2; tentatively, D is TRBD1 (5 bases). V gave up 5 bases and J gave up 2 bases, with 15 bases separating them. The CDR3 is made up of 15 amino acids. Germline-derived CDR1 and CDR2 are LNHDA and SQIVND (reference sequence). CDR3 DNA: TGTGCCAGTAGTGCGGGAAGGCAGGGAAACTATGGCTACACCTTC. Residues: CASSAGRQGNYGYTF. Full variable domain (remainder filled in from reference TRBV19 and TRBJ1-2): DGGITQSPKYLFRKEGQNVTLSCEQNLNHDAMYWYRQDPGQGLRLIYYSQIVNDFQKGDIAEGYSVSREKKESFPLTVTSAQKNPTAFYLCASSAGRQGNYGYTFGSGTRLTVV.

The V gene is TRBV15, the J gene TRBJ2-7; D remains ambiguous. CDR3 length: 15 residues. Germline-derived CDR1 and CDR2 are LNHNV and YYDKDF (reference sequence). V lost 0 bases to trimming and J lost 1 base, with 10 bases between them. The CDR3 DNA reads TGTGCCACCAGCAGAGATATCCCGTCGTCCTACGAGCAGTACTTC. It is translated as CATSRDIPSSYEQYF.